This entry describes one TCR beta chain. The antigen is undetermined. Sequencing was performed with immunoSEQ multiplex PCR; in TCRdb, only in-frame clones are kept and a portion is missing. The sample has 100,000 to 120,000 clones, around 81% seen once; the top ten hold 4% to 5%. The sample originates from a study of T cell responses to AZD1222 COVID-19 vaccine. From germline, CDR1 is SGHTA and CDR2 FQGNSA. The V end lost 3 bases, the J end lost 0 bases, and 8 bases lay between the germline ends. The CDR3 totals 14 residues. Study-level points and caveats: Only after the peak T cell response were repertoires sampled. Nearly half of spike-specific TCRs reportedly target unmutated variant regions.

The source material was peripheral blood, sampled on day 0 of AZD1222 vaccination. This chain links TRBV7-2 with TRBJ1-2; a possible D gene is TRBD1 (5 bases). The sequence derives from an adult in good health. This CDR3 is CASSLGGPNYGYTF. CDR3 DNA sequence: TGTGCCAGCAGCTTGGGGGGACCTAACTATGGCTACACCTTC.